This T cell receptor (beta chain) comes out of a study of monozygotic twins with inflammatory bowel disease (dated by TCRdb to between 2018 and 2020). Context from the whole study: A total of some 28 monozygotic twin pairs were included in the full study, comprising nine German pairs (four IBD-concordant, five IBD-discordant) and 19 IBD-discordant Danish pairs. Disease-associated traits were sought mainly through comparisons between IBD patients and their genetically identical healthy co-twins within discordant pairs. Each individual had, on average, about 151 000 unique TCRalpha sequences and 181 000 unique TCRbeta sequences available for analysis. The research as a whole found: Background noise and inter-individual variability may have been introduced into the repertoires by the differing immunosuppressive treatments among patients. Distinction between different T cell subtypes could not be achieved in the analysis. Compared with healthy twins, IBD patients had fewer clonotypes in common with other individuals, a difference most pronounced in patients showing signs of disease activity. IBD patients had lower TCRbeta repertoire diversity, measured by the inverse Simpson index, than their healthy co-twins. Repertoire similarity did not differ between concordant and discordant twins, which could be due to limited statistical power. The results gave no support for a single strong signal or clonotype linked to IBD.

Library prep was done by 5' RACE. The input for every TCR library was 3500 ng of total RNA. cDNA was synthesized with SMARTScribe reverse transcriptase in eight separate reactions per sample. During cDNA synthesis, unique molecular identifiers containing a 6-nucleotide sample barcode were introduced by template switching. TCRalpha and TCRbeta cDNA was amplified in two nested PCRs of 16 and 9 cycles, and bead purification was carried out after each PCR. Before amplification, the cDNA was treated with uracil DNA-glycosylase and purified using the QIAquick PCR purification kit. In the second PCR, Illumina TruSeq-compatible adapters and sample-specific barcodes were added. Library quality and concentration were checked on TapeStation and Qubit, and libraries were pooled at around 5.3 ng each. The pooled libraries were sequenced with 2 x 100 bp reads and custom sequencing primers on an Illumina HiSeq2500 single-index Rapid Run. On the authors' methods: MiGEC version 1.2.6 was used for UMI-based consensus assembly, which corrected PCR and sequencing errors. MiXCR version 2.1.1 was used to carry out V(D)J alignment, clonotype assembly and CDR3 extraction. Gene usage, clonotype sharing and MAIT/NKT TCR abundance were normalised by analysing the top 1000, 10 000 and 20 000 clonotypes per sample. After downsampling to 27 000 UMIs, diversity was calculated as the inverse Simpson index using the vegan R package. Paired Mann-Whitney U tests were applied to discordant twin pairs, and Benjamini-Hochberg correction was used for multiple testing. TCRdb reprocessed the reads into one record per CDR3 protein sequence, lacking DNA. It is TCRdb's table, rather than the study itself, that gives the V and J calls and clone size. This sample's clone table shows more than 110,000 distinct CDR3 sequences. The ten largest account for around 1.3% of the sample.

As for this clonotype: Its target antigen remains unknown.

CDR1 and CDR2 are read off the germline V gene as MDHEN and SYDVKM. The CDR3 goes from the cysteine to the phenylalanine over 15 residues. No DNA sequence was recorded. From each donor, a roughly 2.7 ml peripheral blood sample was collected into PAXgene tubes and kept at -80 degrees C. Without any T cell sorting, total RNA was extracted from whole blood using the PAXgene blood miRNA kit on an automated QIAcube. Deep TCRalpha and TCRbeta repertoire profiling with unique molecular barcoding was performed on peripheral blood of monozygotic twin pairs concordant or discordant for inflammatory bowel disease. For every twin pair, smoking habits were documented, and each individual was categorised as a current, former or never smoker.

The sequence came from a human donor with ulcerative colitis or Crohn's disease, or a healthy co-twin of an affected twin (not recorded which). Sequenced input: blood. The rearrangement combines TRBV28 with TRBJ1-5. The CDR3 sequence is CASSFFVGRNQPQHF. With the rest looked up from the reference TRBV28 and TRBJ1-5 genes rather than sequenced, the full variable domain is DVKVTQSSRYLVKRTGEKVFLECVQDMDHENMFWYRQDPGLGLRLIYFSYDVKMKEKGDIPEGYSVSREKKERFSLILESASTNQTSMYLCASSFFVGRNQPQHFGDGTRLSIL.